Listed here are 25 T cell receptor beta chains from one sample, sequenced in a study of T cells in Graves' hyperthyroidism and ophthalmopathy. TCR beta CDR3 regions were amplified from RNA transcripts. The TCR CDR3 first-round RT-PCR relied on the HTBI primer set. One entry per CDR3 protein, called by TCRdb with MiXCR from the multiplex PCR reads. The top ten clones hold under 8% of a sample with about 640,000 distinct CDR3 sequences, about 45% of them seen once. The specimen was peripheral blood or thyroid tissue (not recorded which). The receptors derive from an adult man with Graves' disease, either hyperthyroidism or ophthalmopathy (not recorded which).

This chain connects TRBV5-1 to TRBJ2-7; TRBD1 aligns across 7 bases. V shed 7 bases and J 0 bases; nucleotides not matched to a gene: 10. This CDR3 has 15 amino acids. From germline, CDR1 is SGHRS and CDR2 YFSETQ. The CDR3 region is CASRRGQLLSYEQYF. For the CDR3, the DNA is TGCGCCAGCCGCCGGGGACAGTTACTCTCCTACGAGCAGTACTTC. Drawing the rest from reference TRBV5-1 and TRBJ2-7, the complete variable domain is KAGVTQTPRYLIKTRGQQVTLSCSPISGHRSVSWYQQTPGQGLQFLFEYFSETQRNKGNFPGRFSGRQFSNSRSEMNVSTLELGDSALYLCASRRGQLLSYEQYFGPGTRLTVT.

A word on this clonotype: Germline and junction disagree at one end, which may indicate a read error. V and J are TRBV15 and TRBJ1-1; D call uncertain. In germline, CDR1 is LNHNV, CDR2 YYDKDF (reference sequence). This CDR3 comprises 13 residues. This CDR3 is CATSREENTEASF. For the CDR3, the DNA is TGTGCCACCAGCAGAGAGGAGAACACTGAAGCTTCCTTT.

In this sample, this clonotype turned up many times. This chain uses TRBV2 with TRBJ1-2, with 8 nucleotides matching TRBD1. V lost 7 bases, J lost 6 bases, and 7 bases stayed unmatched. Germline-derived CDR1 and CDR2 are SNHLY and FYNNEI. This CDR3 is 13 amino acids long. The DNA for the CDR3 is TGTGCCAGCAATCAGGGGGCATATGATGGCTACACCTTC. It yields the protein CASNQGAYDGYTF.

V gene TRBV12-3 or TRBV12-4 combines with J gene TRBJ1-1; perhaps TRBD1 as D (5 bases). The CDR3 covers 14 residues. V shed 6 bases and J shed 4 bases, with 15 bases lying between them. The CDR3 loop is CASSRGQWSTEAFF. CDR3 DNA: TGTGCCAGCAGCCGGGGCCAGTGGAGCACTGAAGCTTTCTTT.

As DNA, the CDR3 is TGTGCCACCAGCAGTCCTGGGTGGAATCAGCCCCAGCATTTT. Translating gives CATSSPGWNQPQHF. The chain uses TRBV15 and TRBJ1-5, with unresolved D. The germline V gene encodes CDR1 LNHNV and CDR2 YYDKDF (reference sequence). The V end lost 3 bases, the J end lost 4 bases, and 10 bases lay between the germline ends. The CDR3 is made up of 14 amino acids.

With respect to this clonotype: The junction differs from germline at one of its ends, possibly a read error. The CDR3 region has the DNA TGTGCCAGCAGCACCCAGGACTTC. As protein: CASSTQDF. The chain links TRBV7-9 to TRBJ2-5; D is unresolved. The CDR3 runs 8 residues. The germline gives CDR1 SEHNR, CDR2 FQNEAQ (reference sequence).

The chain joins TRBV20-1 to TRBJ1-4; D ambiguous. Germline V gene lookup returns CDR1 DFQATT and CDR2 SNEGSKA (reference sequence). The V gene lost 1 base and the J gene lost 8 bases, with 14 bases spanning the gap. There are 14 residues in the CDR3. CDR3 loop: CSARGLSGNEKLFF. The CDR3, as DNA: TGCAGTGCTAGAGGGCTCAGTGGAAACGAAAAACTGTTTTTT.

The genes are TRBV19 and TRBJ2-6; 8 nucleotides agree with TRBD1. Unmatched junction bases numbered 9, after V lost 11 bases and J lost 0 bases. The germline gives CDR1 LNHDA, CDR2 SQIVND (reference sequence). The CDR3 covers 16 residues. The CDR3 bases are TGTGCCTGCAGAATCACAGGGGGCTCTGGGGCCAACGTCCTGACTTTC. Protein: CACRITGGSGANVLTF.

This clonotype has ten or more counts. The rearrangement links TRBV2 to TRBJ1-4, with no clear D. The CDR3 contains 16 residues. V lost 4 bases and J 0 bases, leaving 12 bases between the germline ends. Germline V CDR1 and CDR2: SNHLY, FYNNEI. The CDR3 is CASSGNTGATNEKLFF. The DNA of the CDR3 is TGTGCCAGCAGTGGAAACACTGGGGCAACTAATGAAAAACTGTTTTTT.

This clonotype was picked up a small number of times. V gene TRBV29-1 combines with J gene TRBJ1-1; D gene ambiguous. The CDR3 is made up of 13 amino acids. CDR1 and CDR2 from the germline V gene are SQVTM and ANQGSEA. The ends were cut back, 3 bases at V and 1 base at J, with 9 bases in the middle. The CDR3 nucleotides are TGCAGCGTTGAGACCGGGCCGAACACTGAAGCTTTCTTT. Encoded protein: CSVETGPNTEAFF.

This clonotype has a count of ten or more. The chain combines TRBV29-1 with TRBJ1-1, with D possibly matching TRBD1 (5 bases). The germline V gene has CDR1 SQVTM and CDR2 ANQGSEA. The V end lost 5 bases, the J end lost 0 bases, and 13 bases lay between the germline ends. CDR3 length equals 14 residues. CDR3 residues: CSVFGGSMNTEAFF. In DNA form, the CDR3 reads TGCAGCGTTTTCGGGGGTAGTATGAACACTGAAGCTTTCTTT.

Comments on this clonotype: The conserved phenylalanine or tryptophan normally closing the CDR3 is absent here, so this likely arose from a read error. No DNA is shown, since the ends of the CDR3 on it are uncertain; the CDR3 is the one TCRdb lists. The CDR3 here is CAISPGPG. The rearrangement links TRBV10-3 to TRBJ1-5. With termini counted, the CDR3 has 8 amino acids. CDR1 is ENHRY, CDR2 SYGVKD, per germline.

This clonotype was found a few times. The gene calls are TRBV6-1 and TRBJ1-1, with D possibly matching TRBD1 (5 bases). The germline V and J ends were trimmed by 6 bases and 6 bases, with 14 bases remaining between them. Germline assignment: CDR1 MNHNS and CDR2 SASEGT. The CDR3 contains 13 residues. For the CDR3, the DNA is TGTGCCAGCAGCGAAACGGGACGGTCTGAAGCTTTCTTT. This gives the protein CASSETGRSEAFF.

In the case of this clonotype: This may arise from a read error, as a much more abundant clone is one base away. The chain recombines TRBV7-9 with TRBJ2-7; tentatively, D is TRBD2 (5 bases). CDR1 is SEHNR and CDR2 is FQNEAQ in the germline V gene (reference sequence). The CDR3 contains 15 residues. V dropped 5 bases and J dropped 0 bases, with 14 bases sitting between them. Here the CDR3 reads CASSIPDGDSYEQYF. CDR3 sequence (DNA): TGTGCCAGCAGCATCCCCGACGGGGACTCCTACGAGCAGTACTTC.

Notes on this clonotype: A much larger clone lies one base from this, so it may be a read error. The chain links TRBV29-1 to TRBJ1-2, with 8 bases fitting TRBD1. The V gene end was trimmed by 7 bases and the J gene end by 2 bases; junction bases not matched to a gene: 0. Germline V gene lookup returns CDR1 SQVTM and CDR2 ANQGSEA. This CDR3 is 11 amino acids long. Here the CDR3 DNA reads TGCAGCGGGGACAGGAACTATGGCTACACCTTC. This sequence encodes CSGDRNYGYTF.

This clonotype came up many times. The rearrangement links TRBV29-1 to TRBJ1-3, with D uncertain. Germline-derived CDR1 and CDR2 are SQVTM and ANQGSEA. CDR3 length: 13 residues. V was trimmed by 4 bases and J by 1 base, leaving 8 bases between them. Here the CDR3 DNA reads TGCAGCGTTGGGGAGGTATCTGGAAACACCATATATTTT. This codes for CSVGEVSGNTIYF.

This rearrangement joins TRBV7-8 to TRBJ1-2, with D tentatively TRBD1 (5 bases). CDR1 and CDR2 (germline): SGHVS, FQNEAQ. V was cut by 8 bases and J by 4 bases, with 20 bases left in between. The CDR3 contains 15 residues. CDR3 DNA: TGTGCCAGCTCACGCCCGTTGGCAGGGAGCTATGGCTACACCTTC. Its protein product is CASSRPLAGSYGYTF.

This clonotype has just a few counts. V and J are TRBV19 and TRBJ1-5; TRBD1 matches 7 bases. Germline V CDR1 and CDR2: LNHDA, SQIVND (reference sequence). This CDR3 is built from 14 residues. The J segment lost 4 bases and the V segment lost 8 bases, leaving 8 bases of the junction unmatched. The CDR3 DNA reads TGTGCCAGTGTACAGGGGACCGCAAATCAGCCCCAGCATTTT. This codes for CASVQGTANQPQHF.

On this clonotype itself: The DNA is left out, because the CDR3 cannot be placed on it with certainty; the CDR3 is given as TCRdb lists it. The genes are TRBV7-8 and TRBJ2-5; TRBD1 is taken as the D call from the table, unchecked against the DNA. The CDR3 comprises 14 residues, both ends counted. CDR1 and CDR2 from the germline V gene are SGHVS and FQNEAQ. The CDR3 loop reads CASRTAWGDGAPYF.

This rearrangement joins TRBV11-2 to TRBJ1-5; D is perhaps TRBD1 (6 bases). CDR1 is SGHAT, CDR2 FQNNGV, per germline. The germline V and J ends were trimmed by 5 bases and 5 bases, with 19 bases remaining between them. There are 16 residues in the CDR3. CDR3 DNA sequence: TGTGCCAGCAGCCACGACAGGCCGGGTGGGTATCAGCCCCAGCATTTT. It yields the protein CASSHDRPGGYQPQHF.

This clonotype has only a few counts. A much larger clone lies one base from this, so it may be a read error. This sequence joins TRBV29-1 and TRBJ1-4; a weak D match, TRBD1 (6 bases). CDR1 and CDR2 (germline): SQVTM, ANQGSEA. Trimming removed 3 bases from V and 10 bases from J, with 15 bases in between. The CDR3 runs 13 residues. The CDR3 nucleotides read TGCAGCGTTGATCCGGGGGCAGGCGGAAAACTGTTTTTT. This codes for CSVDPGAGGKLFF.

CDR3 residues: CASSATGTEKLFF. The CDR3 DNA reads TGTGCCAGCAGCGCGACAGGGACAGAAAAACTGTTTTTT. V usage is TRBV7-3 and J usage is TRBJ1-4; TRBD1 matches at 7 bases. V gave up 5 bases and J gave up 8 bases; unmatched junction bases: 5. The CDR3 has 13 residues. From germline, CDR1 is SGHTA and CDR2 FQGTGA. The variable domain in full, completed from reference TRBV7-3 and TRBJ1-4, reads GAGVSQTPSNKVTEKGKYVELRCDPISGHTALYWYRQSLGQGPEFLIYFQGTGAADDSGLPNDRFFAVRPEGSVSTLKIQRTERGDSAVYLCASSATGTEKLFFGSGTQLSVL.

This clonotype was counted only a few times. The rearrangement joins TRBV20-1 to TRBJ2-7; D is ambiguous. The V and J ends lost 0 bases and 5 bases respectively, with 11 bases between them. The CDR3 loop spans 13 amino acids. CDR1 DFQATT and CDR2 SNEGSKA come from the germline V gene (reference sequence). The CDR3 is CSAREVRLNEQYF. The CDR3 nucleotides are TGCAGTGCTAGAGAAGTCAGGTTGAACGAGCAGTACTTC.

The chain combines TRBV20-1 with TRBJ2-7; D uncertain. The CDR3 is 16 amino acids. The V gene lost 2 bases and the J gene lost 1 base, with 18 bases spanning the gap. From germline, CDR1 is DFQATT and CDR2 SNEGSKA (reference sequence). The CDR3 DNA reads TGCAGTGCTAGACGGGCGGCAAGGGTTTTATCCTACGAGCAGTACTTC. Residues: CSARRAARVLSYEQYF.

This clonotype was seen many times. V gene TRBV10-3 combines with J gene TRBJ1-2; D is ambiguous. The V and J ends lost 0 bases and 4 bases respectively, with 6 bases between them. CDR3 length: 13 residues. Germline-derived CDR1 and CDR2 are ENHRY and SYGVKD. The CDR3 region is CAISESGSYGYTF. In DNA form, the CDR3 reads TGTGCCATCAGTGAGTCGGGTTCCTATGGCTACACCTTC.